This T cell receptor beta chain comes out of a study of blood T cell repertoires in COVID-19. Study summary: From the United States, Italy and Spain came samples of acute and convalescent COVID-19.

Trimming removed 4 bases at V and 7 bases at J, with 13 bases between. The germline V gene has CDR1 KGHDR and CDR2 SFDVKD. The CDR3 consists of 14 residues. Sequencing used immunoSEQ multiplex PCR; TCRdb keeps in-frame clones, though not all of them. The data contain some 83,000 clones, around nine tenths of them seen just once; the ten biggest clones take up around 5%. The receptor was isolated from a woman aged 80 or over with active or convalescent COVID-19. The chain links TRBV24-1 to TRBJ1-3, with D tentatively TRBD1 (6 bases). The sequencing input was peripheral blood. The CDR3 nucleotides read TGTGCCACCAGTGACCGCAGACAGGAGAACACCATATATTTT. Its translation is CATSDRRQENTIYF.